These 15 T cell receptor beta chains originate from one sample sequenced in a study of glioma-infiltrating T cells after dendritic cell vaccination. Sequencing was performed with immunoSEQ multiplex PCR; in TCRdb, only in-frame clones are kept and a portion is missing. The sample has around 96,000 clones, 79% seen once. The sequencing used blood, collected before dendritic cell vaccination. These receptors originate from a human donor with glioblastoma.

This chain uses TRBV5-1 with TRBJ2-3; the D gene is possibly TRBD1 (7 bases). This CDR3 spans 15 amino acids. Germline-derived CDR1 and CDR2 are SGHRS and YFSETQ. V was cut by 5 bases and J by 4 bases, with 17 bases left in between. The CDR3 reads CASRAGQSSADTQYF. In DNA, the CDR3 is TGCGCCAGCAGGGCGGGACAGAGTTCTGCAGATACGCAGTATTTT.

V usage is TRBV9 and J usage is TRBJ1-5; maybe TRBD1 (5 bases). Per germline, CDR1 SGDLS and CDR2 YYNGEE. V gave up 0 bases and J gave up 2 bases, with 9 bases separating them. The CDR3 has 15 residues. The CDR3 region is CASSVGEGGNQPQHF. CDR3 DNA: TGTGCCAGCAGCGTAGGAGAAGGGGGCAATCAGCCCCAGCATTTT.

V and J are TRBV28 and TRBJ1-1; 12 nucleotides match TRBD1. After removal of 7 bases from V and 6 bases from J, the junction contained 6 bases not matched to a gene. CDR1 MDHEN and CDR2 SYDVKM come from the germline V gene. This CDR3 region has 14 residues. The CDR3 reads CASIRDRGQAEAFF. In nucleotides, the CDR3 is TGTGCCAGCATCCGGGACAGGGGGCAGGCTGAAGCTTTCTTT. Full variable domain (rest looked up from reference TRBV28 and TRBJ1-1): DVKVTQSSRYLVKRTGEKVFLECVQDMDHENMFWYRQDPGLGLRLIYFSYDVKMKEKGDIPEGYSVSREKKERFSLILESASTNQTSMYLCASIRDRGQAEAFFGQGTRLTVV.

The chain recombines TRBV5-1 with TRBJ2-1; D is uncertain. The germline V and J ends were trimmed by 4 bases and 8 bases, with 10 bases remaining between them. The CDR3 loop spans 12 amino acids. The V gene's germline CDR1 is SGHRS and CDR2 YFSETQ. This chain's CDR3 is CASSPPEDEQFF. For the CDR3, the DNA is TGCGCCAGCAGCCCACCCGAGGATGAGCAGTTCTTC. Full variable domain (outside the CDR3, taken from reference TRBV5-1 and TRBJ2-1): KAGVTQTPRYLIKTRGQQVTLSCSPISGHRSVSWYQQTPGQGLQFLFEYFSETQRNKGNFPGRFSGRQFSNSRSEMNVSTLELGDSALYLCASSPPEDEQFFGPGTRLTVL.

The genes are TRBV19 and TRBJ1-5; 9 bases map to TRBD1. CDR1 LNHDA and CDR2 SQIVND come from the germline V gene (reference sequence). The CDR3 is 12 residues long. Trimming at V came to 9 bases and at J to 5 bases, leaving 2 bases not matched to a gene. In DNA form, the CDR3 reads TGTGCCAGCCGGGACAGGGATCAGCCCCAGCATTTT. Translated, it gives CASRDRDQPQHF.

The chain recombines TRBV6-5 with TRBJ2-3; no firm D call. CDR1 and CDR2 (germline): MNHEY, SVGAGI. Trimming removed 7 bases at V and 6 bases at J, with 8 bases between. The CDR3 totals 11 residues. The CDR3 bases are TGTGCCAGCACCCTCGGGGATACGCAGTATTTT. Its translation is CASTLGDTQYF.

This clone was counted only a few times. The CDR3 DNA is TGCGCCAGCAGCTTGGGGGCGGGTTTGGTTACTGAAGCTTTCTTT. It is translated as CASSLGAGLVTEAFF. V and J are TRBV5-1 and TRBJ1-1; D is uncertain. V gave up 0 bases and J gave up 5 bases, with 14 bases separating them. Germline lookup yields CDR1 SGHRS and CDR2 YFSETQ. The CDR3 has 15 residues.

The genes are TRBV6-4 and TRBJ2-1; TRBD2 matches 10 bases. The CDR3 spans 14 residues. Germline V gives CDR1 MRHNA, CDR2 SNTAGT. With V trimmed by 6 bases and J by 12 bases, 11 bases remained unmatched. CDR3 sequence reads: CASSVLAGVGGQFF. For the CDR3, the DNA is TGTGCCAGCAGCGTGCTAGCGGGGGTAGGGGGGCAGTTCTTC.

The J gene is TRBJ1-4, the V gene TRBV2; D not certain. The CDR3 covers 14 residues. Germline V gene data show CDR1 as SNHLY and CDR2 as FYNNEI. Deletions cut 7 bases from V and 3 bases from J, with 12 bases between. The CDR3 here is CASKRGLSNEKLFF. The CDR3, as DNA: TGTGCCAGCAAGCGGGGTCTATCTAATGAAAAACTGTTTTTT.

This clone was seen only a few times. V gene TRBV27 combines with J gene TRBJ2-1, with D possibly matching TRBD2 (6 bases). The CDR3 is 14 residues long. Germline V lookup: CDR1 MNHEY, CDR2 SMNVEV (reference sequence). Trimming cost V 8 bases and J 9 bases, with 20 bases left between them. As DNA, the CDR3 is TGTGCCAGCCTCAAGACTAGATATGGGTCTGAGCAGTTCTTC. This gives the protein CASLKTRYGSEQFF.

The chain joins TRBV10-2 to TRBJ2-2; D remains unclear. Germline-derived CDR1 and CDR2 are WSHSY and SAAADI. V gave up 0 bases and J gave up 5 bases, with 4 bases separating them. The CDR3 runs to 13 residues. CDR3 coding DNA: TGCGCCAGCAGTGAGTCGAGGACCGGGGAGCTGTTTTTT. It specifies CASSESRTGELFF.

The chain recombines TRBV5-1 with TRBJ2-7; TRBD2 matches 7 bases. Trimming cost V 4 bases and J 0 bases; bases outside gene matches: 7. Looked up from germline, CDR1 is SGHRS and CDR2 is YFSETQ. The CDR3 loop spans 15 amino acids. The CDR3 nucleotides are TGCGCCAGCAGCGTCCAGGGAGGGAGCTCCTACGAGCAGTACTTC. Its translation: CASSVQGGSSYEQYF.

This chain links TRBV5-1 with TRBJ2-5, with 11 bases aligning to TRBD2. The J segment lost 4 bases and the V segment lost 4 bases, leaving 9 bases of the junction unmatched. The V gene's germline CDR1 is SGHRS and CDR2 YFSETQ. This CDR3 comprises 16 residues. The CDR3 bases are TGCGCCAGCAGCGGTGGGACTAGCGGAGCTGGAGAGACCCAGTACTTC. Translation: CASSGGTSGAGETQYF.

V and J are TRBV29-1 and TRBJ1-2; tentative D call: TRBD1 (5 bases). CDR1 is SQVTM, CDR2 ANQGSEA, per germline. The V end was cut by 0 bases, the J end by 4 bases, with 15 bases between. This CDR3 is 15 amino acids long. The CDR3 loop is CSVEDRDSLLYGYTF. As DNA, the CDR3 is TGCAGCGTTGAAGATAGAGACAGTCTCCTCTATGGCTACACCTTC. Full variable domain (rest looked up from reference TRBV29-1 and TRBJ1-2): SAVISQKPSRDICQRGTSLTIQCQVDSQVTMMFWYRQQPGQSLTLIATANQGSEATYESGFVIDKFPISRPNLTFSTLTVSNMSPEDSSIYLCSVEDRDSLLYGYTFGSGTRLTVV.

V and J are TRBV4-1 and TRBJ1-5, with 9 bases fitting TRBD1. Germline V gene lookup returns CDR1 MGHRA and CDR2 YSYEKL. V was clipped by 3 bases and J by 0 bases; unmatched bases: 9. The CDR3 extends over 18 amino acids. CDR3 bases: TGCGCCAGCAGCCAGCATGGACAGGGGATGAATAGCAATCAGCCCCAGCATTTT. It yields the protein CASSQHGQGMNSNQPQHF.